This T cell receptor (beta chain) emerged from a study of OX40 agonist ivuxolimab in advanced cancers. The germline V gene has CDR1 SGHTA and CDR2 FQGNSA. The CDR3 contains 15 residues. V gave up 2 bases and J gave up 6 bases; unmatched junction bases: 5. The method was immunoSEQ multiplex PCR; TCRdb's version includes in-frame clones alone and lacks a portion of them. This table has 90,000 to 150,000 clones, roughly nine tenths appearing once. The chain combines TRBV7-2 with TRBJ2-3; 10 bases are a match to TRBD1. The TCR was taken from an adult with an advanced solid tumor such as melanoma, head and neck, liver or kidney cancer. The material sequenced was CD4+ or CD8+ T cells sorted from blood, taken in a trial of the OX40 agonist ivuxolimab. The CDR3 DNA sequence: TGTGCCAGCAGCTTAACCGGGACAGGGGCGGATACGCAGTATTTT. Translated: CASSLTGTGADTQYF.